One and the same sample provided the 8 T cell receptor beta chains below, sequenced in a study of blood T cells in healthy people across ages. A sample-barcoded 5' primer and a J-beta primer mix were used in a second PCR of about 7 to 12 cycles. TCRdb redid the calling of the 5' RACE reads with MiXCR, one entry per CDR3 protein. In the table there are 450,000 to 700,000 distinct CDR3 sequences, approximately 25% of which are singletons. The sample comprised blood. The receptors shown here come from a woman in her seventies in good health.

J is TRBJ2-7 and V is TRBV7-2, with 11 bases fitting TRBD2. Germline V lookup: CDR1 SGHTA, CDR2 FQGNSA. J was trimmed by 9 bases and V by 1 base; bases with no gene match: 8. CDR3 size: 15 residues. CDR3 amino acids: CASSLGLAGGDMQYF. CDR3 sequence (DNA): TGTGCCAGCAGCTTAGGCCTAGCGGGAGGTGATATGCAGTACTTC.

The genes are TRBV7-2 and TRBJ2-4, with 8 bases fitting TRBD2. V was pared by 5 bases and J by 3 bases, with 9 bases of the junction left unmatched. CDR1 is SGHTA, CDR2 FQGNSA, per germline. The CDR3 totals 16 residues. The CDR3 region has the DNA TGTGCCAGCAGCACCAGGCGGGGGGACGGCAAAAACATTCAGTACTTC. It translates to CASSTRRGDGKNIQYF.

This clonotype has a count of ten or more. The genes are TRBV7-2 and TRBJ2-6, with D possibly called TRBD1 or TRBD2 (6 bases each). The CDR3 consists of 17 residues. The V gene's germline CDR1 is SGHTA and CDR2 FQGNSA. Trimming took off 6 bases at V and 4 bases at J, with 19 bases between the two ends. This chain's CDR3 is CASSLRLGGTGANVLTF. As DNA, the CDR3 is TGTGCCAGCAGTTTGCGGCTGGGCGGGACAGGGGCCAACGTCCTGACTTTC.

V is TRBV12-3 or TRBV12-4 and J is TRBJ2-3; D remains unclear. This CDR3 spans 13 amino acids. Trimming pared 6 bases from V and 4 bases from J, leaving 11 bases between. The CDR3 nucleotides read TGTGCCAGCAGCCCAGGTGTTGCAGATACGCAGTATTTT. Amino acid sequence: CASSPGVADTQYF.

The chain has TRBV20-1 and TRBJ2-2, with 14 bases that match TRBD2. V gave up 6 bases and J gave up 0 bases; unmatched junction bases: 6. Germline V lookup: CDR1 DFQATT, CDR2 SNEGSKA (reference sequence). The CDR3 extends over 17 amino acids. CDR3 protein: CSAPGLAGAANTGELFF. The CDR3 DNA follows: TGCAGTGCCCCGGGACTAGCGGGGGCCGCGAACACCGGGGAGCTGTTTTTT.

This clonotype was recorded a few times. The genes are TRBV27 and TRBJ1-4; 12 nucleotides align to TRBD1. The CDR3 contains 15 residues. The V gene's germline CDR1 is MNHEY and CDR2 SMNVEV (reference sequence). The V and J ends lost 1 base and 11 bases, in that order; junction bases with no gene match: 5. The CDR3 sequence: CASSLWGQGAAKLFF. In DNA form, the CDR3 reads TGTGCCAGCAGTTTATGGGGACAGGGGGCTGCGAAACTGTTTTTT.

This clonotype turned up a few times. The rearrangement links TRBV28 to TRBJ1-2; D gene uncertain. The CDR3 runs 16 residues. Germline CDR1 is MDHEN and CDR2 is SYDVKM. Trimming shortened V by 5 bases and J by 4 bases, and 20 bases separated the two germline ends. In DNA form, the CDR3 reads TGTGCCAGCAGTGCACACGTCGACGGGTCTCCCTATGGCTACACCTTC. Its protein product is CASSAHVDGSPYGYTF.

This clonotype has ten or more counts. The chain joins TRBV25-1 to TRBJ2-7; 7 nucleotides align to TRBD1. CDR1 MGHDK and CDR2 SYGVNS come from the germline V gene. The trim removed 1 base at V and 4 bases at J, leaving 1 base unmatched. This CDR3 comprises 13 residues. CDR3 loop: CASSEWTGYEQYF. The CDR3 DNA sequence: TGTGCCAGCAGTGAATGGACAGGATACGAGCAGTACTTC.